This T cell receptor beta chain was recorded in a study of CD8+ T cells in alopecia areata. Of note for this clone: Its antigen is unknown.

Isolated RNA was reverse transcribed into cDNA used as the sequencing template. Libraries were prepared by immunoSEQ multiplex PCR; TCRdb keeps only in-frame clonotypes and omits some of them. The data show roughly 20,000 clones, with around 62% seen just once and roughly 4.3% held by the top ten. Study observations and caveats: Mice gave a clearer picture of TCR sharing than patients did, possibly for HLA-related reasons. An increase in clonality over normal scalp was evident in lesional scalp, especially alopecia totalis/universalis.

In five patients, CD4+ T cells were split by CD25+CD127- sorting. PBMCs, the starting material, were the source of sorted CD4+ and CD8+ T cells. The germline V and J ends were trimmed by 4 bases and 8 bases, with 18 bases remaining between them. CDR3 length equals 14 residues. In germline, CDR1 is SGHRS, CDR2 YFSETQ. The sequenced sample was CD4+ Tregs sorted from blood. This sequence was found in a human donor with alopecia areata. The chain links TRBV5-1 to TRBJ1-2; D uncertain. The CDR3 sequence: CASSAAGPLGGYTF. The CDR3 coding sequence is TGCGCCAGCAGCGCCGCCGGGCCCCTAGGGGGCTACACCTTC.